These T cell receptor beta chains were read from a single sample in a study of identical twins. Each CDR3 protein gets one entry after TCRdb re-called the 5' RACE reads with MiXCR. Of about 280,000 distinct CDR3 sequences detected, about 8% appear once; the ten largest clones hold approximately 2.1%. The data also belong to a second study, concerning yellow fever vaccine responses in identical twins.

The sample consisted of memory (CD45RO+) T cells sorted from blood. The receptors originated from a woman under 30 in good health. Each CDR3 is given with its conserved first and last residue. D genes are given only for firm matches. Not all rows give a size; the values are once, few, many and, for expanded clones, a class.

V gene	D gene	J gene	clone size	CDR3 DNA	CDR3 protein
TRBV5-1	-	TRBJ2-5	many	TGCGCCAGCAGCCTGCATCTGGGGGGAGAGACCCAGTACTTC	CASSLHLGGETQYF
TRBV13	TRBD2	TRBJ2-1	many	TGTGCCAGCAGCTTAGGGGGACCGGGACTAGCGGGCAGCTCCTACAATGAGCAGTTCTTC	CASSLGGPGLAGSSYNEQFF
TRBV20-1	TRBD2	TRBJ2-3	-	TGCAGTCTGCGGGAGGGCCTGAAAGATACGCAGTATTTT	CSLREGLKDTQYF
TRBV28	-	TRBJ2-1	few	TGTGCCAGCCGATCCGGGTCAACGAGGGCGTTCTTC	CASRSGSTRAFF
TRBV7-2	-	TRBJ2-3	-	TGTGCCAGCAGCTTGGGAGGAAATCGGGCAGATACGCAGTATTTT	CASSLGGNRADTQYF
TRBV7-2	-	TRBJ1-2	many	TGTGCCAGCAGCTTAAACTCAGGGTCAAACTATGGCTACACCTTC	CASSLNSGSNYGYTF
TRBV6-5	-	TRBJ2-5	-	TGTGCCAGCAGTTATCGGGGGGCGCGGGAGACCCAGTACTTC	CASSYRGARETQYF
TRBV4-1	-	TRBJ1-3	many	TGCGCCAGCAGCCAAGTTTCGAGCTTCTCTGGAAACACCATATATTTT	CASSQVSSFSGNTIYF
TRBV24-1	TRBD2	TRBJ2-1	few	TGTGCCACCAGTGACTCCGGGACTAGCGGGGGTTACTACAATGAGCAGTTCTTC	CATSDSGTSGGYYNEQFF
TRBV24-1	-	TRBJ2-1	many	TGTGCCACCAGTCCTGGAGGGATCGGCAATGAGCAGTTCTTC	CATSPGGIGNEQFF
TRBV25-1	TRBD1	TRBJ1-2	many	TGTGCCAGCAGCAGGGGGGACGGAAACTATGGCTACACCTTC	CASSRGDGNYGYTF
TRBV5-5	TRBD1	TRBJ2-7	few	TGTGCCAGCAGCTCTCCCCCGGGACAGGACTACGAGCAGTACTTC	CASSSPPGQDYEQYF
TRBV5-1	-	TRBJ2-4	many	TGCGCCAGCAGCTTCCTAGAGCGGCGGGCACTAGCCAAAAACATTCAGTACTTC	CASSFLERRALAKNIQYF
TRBV12-3/TRBV12-4	-	TRBJ1-2	-	TGTGCCAGCAGTCCGCTCAGGGTGTTGGGCTACACCTTC	CASSPLRVLGYTF
TRBV19	TRBD2	TRBJ2-1	few	TGTGCCAGTAGTATCGGAGCGGGGGGTAACAATGAGCAGTTCTTC	CASSIGAGGNNEQFF
TRBV29-1	-	TRBJ1-5	many	TGCAGCGTTGTACAGGTCGTGGGTCAGCCCCAGCATTTT	CSVVQVVGQPQHF
TRBV5-1	TRBD1	TRBJ2-3	-	TGCGCCAGCAGCGTAGGACAGGGGGCGCCAGATACGCAGTATTTT	CASSVGQGAPDTQYF
TRBV24-1	-	TRBJ2-1	many	TGTGCCGCCAGCGGGTCCTACAATGAGCAGTTCTTC	CAASGSYNEQFF
TRBV5-1	-	TRBJ2-2	few	TGCGCCAGCAGCTTGGCCGCAACAGGGACCAGCGGGGAGCTGTTTTTT	CASSLAATGTSGELFF
TRBV18	-	TRBJ2-3	-	TGTGCCAGCTCACCGGGGGTTACAGATACGCAGTATTTT	CASSPGVTDTQYF
TRBV11-2	TRBD1	TRBJ1-1	-	TGTGCCAGCAGCGTACGACAGGGGGCCATCACTGAAGCTTTCTTT	CASSVRQGAITEAFF
TRBV2	-	TRBJ2-6	-	TGTGCCAGCAAGGCTGACACGCTCAGTTTTTCCTCTGGGGCCAACGTCCTGACTTTC	CASKADTLSFSSGANVLTF
TRBV2	TRBD2	TRBJ2-1	-	TGTGCCAGCAACGCGGGGGGCAGTCGCAATGAGCAGTTCTTC	CASNAGGSRNEQFF
TRBV4-2	TRBD2	TRBJ2-2	many	TGTGCCAGCAGCCAAGAAGCGGGAGACACCGGGGAGCTGTTTTTT	CASSQEAGDTGELFF
TRBV11-1	TRBD2	TRBJ2-1	-	TGTGCCAGCAGCCCCCCGGGGGCTAGCGGGGGGGCGAAATACAATGAGCAGTTCTTC	CASSPPGASGGAKYNEQFF
TRBV3-1	-	TRBJ1-1	few	TGTGCCAGCAGTGACAGTTGGAACACTGAAGCTTTCTTT	CASSDSWNTEAFF
TRBV7-9	-	TRBJ1-1	many	TGTGCCAGCAGCCCATTGTACGCTTTCTTT	CASSPLYAFF